The 30 T cell receptor beta chains listed next were all sequenced from one sample in a study of regulatory T cells in long-lasting Graves disease (dated by TCRdb to the early 2020s). The library was produced with multiplex PCR. The sequencing machine was an Illumina HiSeq 4000. TCR beta libraries were built with iRepertoire HTBI primers and Arm-PCR amplification of CDR3 regions. TCRdb's own reprocessing of the public reads used fastp at Q25 and MiXCR and kept productive beta chains. Merged by CDR3 protein, the rows form single entries marked with the most common genes and DNA. A total of 400,000 to 450,000 distinct CDR3 sequences appear in this sample, roughly a quarter of them only once. The ten largest clones capture roughly 26% of the sample. The intended sense of this specimen's time point label: persistent/refractory GD, antithyroid drugs over 5 years with positive TRAb. For both TCR sequencing and RNA sequencing, RNA was extracted from PBMCs using TRIzol.

The specimen was peripheral blood mononuclear cells (PBMCs), collected when the disease was refractory, from a patient treated with antithyroid drugs. The receptors were sampled from a female donor with Graves disease.

J is TRBJ2-2 and V is TRBV24-1; 7 bases are shared with TRBD2. The CDR3 extends over 14 amino acids. V lost 9 bases, J lost 4 bases, and 7 bases stayed unmatched. CDR1 KGHDR and CDR2 SFDVKD come from the germline V gene. The CDR3 DNA reads as TGTGCCACCGGGGAGGGCGCGAGCACCGGGGAGCTGTTTTTT. Translation gives CATGEGASTGELFF.

This chain joins TRBV19 and TRBJ2-7; 10 nucleotides align to TRBD2. V was clipped by 0 bases and J by 4 bases; unmatched bases: 9. Germline CDR1 and CDR2: LNHDA and SQIVND (reference sequence). This CDR3 has 17 amino acids. The CDR3, as DNA: TGTGCCAGTAGTATAGATCTGGCTAGCGGGAGTCTTTACGAGCAGTACTTC. This encodes CASSIDLASGSLYEQYF.

The gene calls are TRBV5-1 and TRBJ1-1; D gene unclear. CDR1 and CDR2 (germline): SGHRS, YFSETQ. V was pared by 0 bases and J by 0 bases, with 9 bases between. This CDR3 comprises 15 residues. The CDR3 sequence: CASSLAPAMNTEAFF. CDR3 DNA: TGCGCCAGCAGCTTGGCCCCAGCAATGAACACTGAAGCTTTCTTT.

The V gene is TRBV20-1, the J gene TRBJ2-7; D might be TRBD2 (6 bases). Looked up from germline, CDR1 is DFQATT and CDR2 is SNEGSKA (reference sequence). CDR3 length equals 17 residues. V lost 5 bases and J lost 0, with 23 bases in between. CDR3 in DNA: TGCAGTGCTCCCTCGGCCCCGAGTAGCGGAGTCTCCTACGAGCAGTACTTC. Translated, it gives CSAPSAPSSGVSYEQYF.

This clonotype has a count of ten or more. V usage is TRBV19 and J usage is TRBJ1-1, with D uncertain. Germline V gene sequence: CDR1 LNHDA, CDR2 SQIVND (reference sequence). V gave up 1 base and J gave up 5 bases, with 11 bases separating them. This CDR3 contains 14 residues. The CDR3 DNA reads as TGTGCCAGTAGTATAGGGGCAACGGGAACTGAAGCTTTCTTT. Protein product: CASSIGATGTEAFF.

The chain uses TRBV29-1 and TRBJ2-7, with D possibly TRBD2 on 6 matching bases. Germline V lookup: CDR1 SQVTM, CDR2 ANQGSEA. The CDR3 is 14 amino acids. Trimming removed 7 bases at V and 4 bases at J, with 20 bases between. CDR3 sequence: CSAGGTDFQYEQYF. DNA of the CDR3: TGCAGCGCCGGCGGGACCGACTTTCAATACGAGCAGTACTTC.

This clonotype was picked up many times. The chain carries TRBV2 and TRBJ2-7; TRBD1 might be the D (6 bases). CDR1 SNHLY and CDR2 FYNNEI come from the germline V gene. The CDR3 length is 15 residues. Between the trimmed V and J ends, which lost 6 bases and 3 bases, there was a span of 18 bases. The CDR3 loop is CASRTEKVGGYEQYF. The CDR3 DNA reads as TGTGCCAGCAGAACAGAGAAGGTAGGGGGCTACGAGCAGTACTTC.

The J gene is TRBJ1-3, the V gene TRBV2; TRBD1 matches at 8 bases. The CDR3 length is 13 residues. Germline V gene data show CDR1 as SNHLY and CDR2 as FYNNEI. With V trimmed by 9 bases and J by 3 bases, 4 bases remained unmatched. The CDR3 here is CASTRGLGNTIYF. Written as DNA, the CDR3 is TGTGCCAGTACCAGGGGGCTTGGAAACACCATATATTTT.

The V gene is TRBV20-1, the J gene TRBJ1-6, with 9 bases matching TRBD1. With 6 bases clipped from V and 4 bases from J, the junction kept 7 bases outside the gene matches. CDR1 and CDR2 from the germline V gene are DFQATT and SNEGSKA (reference sequence). CDR3 size: 15 residues. In DNA, the CDR3 is TGCAGTGCGGTTCGGGACAGGGAATATAATTCACCCCTCCACTTT. Its translation is CSAVRDREYNSPLHF.

The genes are TRBV6-1 and TRBJ1-3; no definite D call. The ends were cut back, 7 bases at V and 0 bases at J, with 10 bases in the middle. The CDR3 runs 14 residues. Germline V CDR1 and CDR2: MNHNS, SASEGT. This CDR3 reads CASIRHRSGNTIYF. CDR3 in DNA: TGTGCCAGCATCCGACACCGCTCTGGAAACACCATATATTTT.

V and J are TRBV12-3 or TRBV12-4 and TRBJ2-1, with 7 bases fitting TRBD1. There are 14 residues in the CDR3. J was trimmed by 3 bases and V by 7 bases; bases with no gene match: 6. The CDR3 DNA reads TGTGCCAGCACCCACACAGGGGACTACAATGAGCAGTTCTTC. It specifies CASTHTGDYNEQFF.

The sample holds a few counts of this clonotype. This chain links TRBV20-1 with TRBJ2-2; the D call may be TRBD1 or TRBD2 (5 bases each). The CDR3 sequence is 14 residues long. CDR1 DFQATT and CDR2 SNEGSKA come from the germline V gene (reference sequence). V was trimmed by 0 bases and J by 4 bases, leaving 9 bases between them. The CDR3: CSARELGTTGELFF. The CDR3 nucleotides read TGCAGTGCTAGAGAATTGGGGACCACCGGGGAGCTGTTTTTT.

There are many counts of this clonotype. This chain connects TRBV12-3 or TRBV12-4 to TRBJ2-7; D perhaps matches TRBD2 (6 bases). The length of the CDR3 is 13 residues. V dropped 3 bases and J dropped 1 base, with 7 bases sitting between them. This chain's CDR3 is CASSLGTSYEQYF. The CDR3 nucleotides read TGTGCCAGCAGTTTGGGGACTTCCTACGAGCAGTACTTC.

The chain links TRBV6-5 to TRBJ2-5, with 9 bases matching TRBD2. Per the germline V gene, CDR1 is MNHEY and CDR2 is SVGAGI. The CDR3 length is 14 residues. V lost 0 bases, J lost 5 bases, and 1 base stayed unmatched. The chain's CDR3 is CASSYSAGGETQYF. Here the CDR3 DNA reads TGTGCCAGCAGTTACTCCGCGGGAGGGGAGACCCAGTACTTC.

This chain connects TRBV6-2 or TRBV6-3 to TRBJ1-5, with D possibly matching TRBD1 (5 bases). The germline gives CDR1 MNHEY, CDR2 SVGEGT. CDR3 length equals 18 residues. V was clipped by 5 bases and J by 2 bases, with 22 bases between them. The CDR3 DNA reads as TGTGCCAGCAGTCCCTTTCTCACTGACAGTCAGGGCAATCAGCCCCAGCATTTT. Encoded protein: CASSPFLTDSQGNQPQHF.

This clonotype showed up many times. V is TRBV11-2 and J is TRBJ2-5, with D perhaps being TRBD1 or TRBD2 (5 bases each). Trimming took 4 bases from V and 5 from J, leaving 20 bases between them. The CDR3 runs to 16 residues. Germline V gene sequence: CDR1 SGHAT, CDR2 FQNNGV. The CDR3 sequence is CASSSSLGTGRETQYF. CDR3 in DNA: TGTGCCAGCAGCTCCTCTTTGGGGACGGGGCGGGAGACCCAGTACTTC.

This clonotype was seen more than once but under ten times. The V gene is TRBV5-1, the J gene TRBJ2-5, with D perhaps TRBD2 (5 bases). Trimming removed 0 bases from V and 5 bases from J, with 20 bases in between. CDR1 SGHRS and CDR2 YFSETQ come from the germline V gene. The CDR3 runs to 17 residues. CDR3 nucleotides: TGCGCCAGCAGCTTGGTTCGAGGGAGTAATGTGCAGGAGACCCAGTACTTC. Translating it yields CASSLVRGSNVQETQYF.

This clonotype was counted at least ten times. J is TRBJ1-2 and V is TRBV28, with a possible D match to TRBD1 (6 bases). The germline gives CDR1 MDHEN, CDR2 SYDVKM. V lost 2 bases, J lost 7 bases, and 20 bases lay in between. The CDR3 is 16 amino acids. The CDR3 is CASSLPTGIGGGGYTF. DNA for the CDR3: TGTGCCAGCAGTTTACCTACAGGGATCGGGGGTGGTGGCTACACCTTC.

CDR3 residues: CSARAWLWGSQPQHF. The CDR3 coding sequence is TGCAGTGCTAGAGCTTGGTTGTGGGGCAGTCAGCCCCAGCATTTT. The genes are TRBV20-1 and TRBJ1-5; D is possibly TRBD1 (5 bases). The germline gives CDR1 DFQATT, CDR2 SNEGSKA (reference sequence). V was pared by 1 base and J by 6 bases, with 16 bases between. The CDR3 is 15 residues long.

This clonotype turned up a few times. V is TRBV5-1 and J is TRBJ1-2, with D possibly matching TRBD1 (5 bases). V was trimmed by 3 bases and J by 4 bases, leaving 10 bases between them. The CDR3 runs 13 residues. Per germline, CDR1 SGHRS and CDR2 YFSETQ. CDR3 protein: CASSSQERYGYTF. CDR3 sequence (DNA): TGCGCCAGCAGCTCACAGGAACGCTATGGCTACACCTTC.

At least ten counts were recorded for this clonotype. The rearrangement joins TRBV28 to TRBJ1-1; D is perhaps TRBD1 (5 bases). V lost 4 bases to trimming and J lost 1 base, with 13 bases between them. The germline V gene has CDR1 MDHEN and CDR2 SYDVKM. CDR3 length: 15 amino acids. The CDR3 nucleotides are TGTGCCAGCAGTTCCCACGGGGGGGAGAACACTGAAGCTTTCTTT. Its translation: CASSSHGGENTEAFF. Filled out from reference TRBV28 and TRBJ1-1, the complete variable domain reads DVKVTQSSRYLVKRTGEKVFLECVQDMDHENMFWYRQDPGLGLRLIYFSYDVKMKEKGDIPEGYSVSREKKERFSLILESASTNQTSMYLCASSSHGGENTEAFFGQGTRLTVV.

This clonotype was seen only a few times. The V gene is TRBV6-1, the J gene TRBJ2-7; 7 bases line up with TRBD2. V dropped 7 bases and J dropped 6; count of bases not matched to a gene: 12. This CDR3 contains 14 residues. Germline CDR1 is MNHNS and CDR2 is SASEGT. The DNA for the CDR3 is TGTGCCAGCAAGGTTCTGGGACTATCTGGCGAGCAGTACTTC. Translating it yields CASKVLGLSGEQYF.

This clonotype was seen only a few times. The rearrangement links TRBV4-1 to TRBJ1-2; possibly TRBD1 for D (5 bases). V was trimmed by 2 bases and J by 6 bases, leaving 19 bases between them. The CDR3 loop spans 16 amino acids. From germline, CDR1 is MGHRA and CDR2 YSYEKL. CDR3 loop: CASSQIETRGVHGYTF. CDR3 nucleotide sequence: TGCGCCAGCAGCCAAATTGAGACCCGAGGGGTCCATGGCTACACCTTC.

V is TRBV4-1 and J is TRBJ1-2, with TRBD1 as a possible D gene (5 bases). CDR1 MGHRA and CDR2 YSYEKL come from the germline V gene. Trimming cost V 6 bases and J 7 bases, with 18 bases left between them. The CDR3 runs 14 residues. In nucleotides, the CDR3 is TGCGCCAGCAGACCCAGGGTGTCCCCCCTTGGCTACACCTTC. The encoded protein is CASRPRVSPLGYTF.

This clonotype came up a few times. The V and J genes are TRBV6-1 and TRBJ1-5; D is unclear. The V and J ends lost 1 base and 4 bases respectively, with 11 bases between them. The CDR3 runs to 15 residues. Per the germline V gene, CDR1 is MNHNS and CDR2 is SASEGT. The CDR3 nucleotides read TGTGCCAGCAGTGAAGAGCTAAGTCTAAATCAGCCCCAGCATTTT. It specifies CASSEELSLNQPQHF.

The V gene is TRBV10-3, the J gene TRBJ1-3, with D uncertain. Trimming removed 0 bases from V and 1 base from J, with 10 bases in between. The germline gives CDR1 ENHRY, CDR2 SYGVKD. The CDR3 is made up of 16 amino acids. The CDR3 DNA reads TGTGCCATCAGTGAGTCGTTGGCATCTTCTGGAAACACCATATATTTT. Protein: CAISESLASSGNTIYF.

This clonotype was counted only a few times. The CDR3 region is CASSTDLGGNTEAFF. Here the CDR3 DNA reads TGTGCCAGCAGCACCGATCTTGGCGGTAACACTGAAGCTTTCTTT. The rearrangement links TRBV9 to TRBJ1-1; D is ambiguous. Germline CDR1 is SGDLS and CDR2 is YYNGEE. This CDR3 is 15 amino acids long. The ends were cut back, 4 bases at V and 2 bases at J, with 15 bases in the middle.

This clonotype came up a few times. This chain uses TRBV20-1 with TRBJ1-5, with D uncertain. This CDR3 contains 14 residues. CDR1 and CDR2 from the germline V gene are DFQATT and SNEGSKA (reference sequence). V was clipped by 4 bases and J by 0 bases, with 10 bases between them. The CDR3 is CSANGGYSNQPQHF. The CDR3 nucleotides read TGCAGTGCTAATGGAGGTTATAGCAATCAGCCCCAGCATTTT.

This clonotype has a count of ten or more. The V and J genes are TRBV28 and TRBJ1-1, with 10 nucleotides matching TRBD1. J was trimmed by 5 bases and V by 5 bases; bases with no gene match: 5. This CDR3 is built from 14 residues. Germline assignment: CDR1 MDHEN and CDR2 SYDVKM. CDR3 region: CASSTTGGFTEAFF. CDR3 nucleotides: TGTGCCAGCAGTACGACAGGGGGCTTTACTGAAGCTTTCTTT. Looking up the rest from reference TRBV28 and TRBJ1-1 gives the full variable domain: DVKVTQSSRYLVKRTGEKVFLECVQDMDHENMFWYRQDPGLGLRLIYFSYDVKMKEKGDIPEGYSVSREKKERFSLILESASTNQTSMYLCASSTTGGFTEAFFGQGTRLTVV.

This clonotype was counted a few times. The chain is built from TRBV14 and TRBJ1-6; no firm D call. Between the trimmed V and J ends, which lost 0 bases and 8 bases, there was a span of 2 bases. Germline V lookup: CDR1 SGHDN, CDR2 FVKESK. This CDR3 has 12 amino acids. The CDR3 sequence: CASSQEYSPLHF. The DNA of the CDR3 is TGTGCCAGCAGCCAAGAATATTCACCCCTCCACTTT.